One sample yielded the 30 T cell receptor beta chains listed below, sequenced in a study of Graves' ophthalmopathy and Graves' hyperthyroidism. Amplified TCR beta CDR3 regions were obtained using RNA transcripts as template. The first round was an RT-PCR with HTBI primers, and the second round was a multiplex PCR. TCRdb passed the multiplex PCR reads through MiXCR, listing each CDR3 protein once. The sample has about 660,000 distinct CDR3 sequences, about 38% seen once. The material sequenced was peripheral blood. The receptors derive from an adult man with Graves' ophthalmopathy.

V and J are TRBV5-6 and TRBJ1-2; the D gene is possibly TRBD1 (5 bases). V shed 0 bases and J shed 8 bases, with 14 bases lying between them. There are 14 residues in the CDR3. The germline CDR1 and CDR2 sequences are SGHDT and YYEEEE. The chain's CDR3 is CASSLVRDLVGYTF. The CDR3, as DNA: TGTGCCAGCAGCTTGGTAAGGGACCTGGTAGGCTACACCTTC.

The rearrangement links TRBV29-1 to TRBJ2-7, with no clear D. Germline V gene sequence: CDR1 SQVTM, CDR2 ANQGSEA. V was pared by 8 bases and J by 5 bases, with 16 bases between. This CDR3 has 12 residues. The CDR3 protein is CSLDAGSHEQYF. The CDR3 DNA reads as TGCAGCTTGGACGCAGGTTCCCACGAGCAGTACTTC.

The CDR3 nucleotides read TGTGCCAGCAGTGGCGGAGGGAGTAGCACAGATACGCAGTATTTT. This translates into CASSGGGSSTDTQYF. This chain links TRBV25-1 with TRBJ2-3; D is possibly TRBD2 (6 bases). Germline assignment: CDR1 MGHDK and CDR2 SYGVNS. The CDR3 is 15 amino acids. Trimming took 4 bases from V and 0 from J, leaving 11 bases between them. Supplemented by reference TRBV25-1 and TRBJ2-3, the full variable domain reads EADIYQTPRYLVIGTGKKITLECSQTMGHDKMYWYQQDPGMELHLIHYSYGVNSTEKGDLSSESTVSRIRTEHFPLTLESARPSHTSQYLCASSGGGSSTDTQYFGPGTRLTVL.

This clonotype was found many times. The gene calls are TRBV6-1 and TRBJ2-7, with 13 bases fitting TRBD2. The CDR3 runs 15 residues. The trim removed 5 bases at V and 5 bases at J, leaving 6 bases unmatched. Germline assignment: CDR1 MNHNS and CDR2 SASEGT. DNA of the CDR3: TGTGCCAGCAGTCTCACTAGCGGGAGGGCCAACGAGCAGTACTTC. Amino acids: CASSLTSGRANEQYF.

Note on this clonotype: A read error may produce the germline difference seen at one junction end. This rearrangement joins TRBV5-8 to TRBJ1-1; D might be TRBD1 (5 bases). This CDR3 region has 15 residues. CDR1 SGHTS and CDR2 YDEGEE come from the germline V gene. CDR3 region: CASSQGLVGVPEAFF. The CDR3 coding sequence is TGCGCCAGCAGCCAAGGACTCGTGGGGGTCCCTGAAGCTTTCTTT.

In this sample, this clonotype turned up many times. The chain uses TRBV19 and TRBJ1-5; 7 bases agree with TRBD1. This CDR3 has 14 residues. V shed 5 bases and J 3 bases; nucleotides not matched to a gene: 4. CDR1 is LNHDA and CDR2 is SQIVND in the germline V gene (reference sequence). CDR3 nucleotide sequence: TGTGCCAGTAGTCCGGGACAGAACAATCAGCCCCAGCATTTT. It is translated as CASSPGQNNQPQHF.

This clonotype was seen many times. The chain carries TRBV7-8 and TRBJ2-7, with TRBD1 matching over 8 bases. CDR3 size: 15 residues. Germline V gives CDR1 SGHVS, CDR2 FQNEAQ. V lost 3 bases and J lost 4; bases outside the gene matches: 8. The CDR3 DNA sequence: TGTGCCAGCAGCTTTCGGCGAACAGGGGGGTACGAGCAGTACTTC. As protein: CASSFRRTGGYEQYF.

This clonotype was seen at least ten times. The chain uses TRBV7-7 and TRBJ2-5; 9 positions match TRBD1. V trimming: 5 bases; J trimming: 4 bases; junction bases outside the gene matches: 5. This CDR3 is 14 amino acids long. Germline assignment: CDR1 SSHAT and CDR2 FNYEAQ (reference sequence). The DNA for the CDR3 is TGTGCCAGCAGCCGATTGACAGGGGGAGAGACCCAGTACTTC. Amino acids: CASSRLTGGETQYF.

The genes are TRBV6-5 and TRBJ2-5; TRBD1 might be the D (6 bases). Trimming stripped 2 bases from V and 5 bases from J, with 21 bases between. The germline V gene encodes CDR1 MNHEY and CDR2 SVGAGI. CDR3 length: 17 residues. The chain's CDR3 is CASSYGVQGAVRETQYF. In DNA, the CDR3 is TGTGCCAGCAGTTACGGAGTACAGGGAGCCGTCCGGGAGACCCAGTACTTC.

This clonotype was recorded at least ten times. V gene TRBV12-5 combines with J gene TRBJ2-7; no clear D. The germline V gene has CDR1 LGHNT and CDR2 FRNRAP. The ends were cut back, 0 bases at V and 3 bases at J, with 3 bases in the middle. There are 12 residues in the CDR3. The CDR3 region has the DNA TGTGCTAGTGGTTTGGTGCTCTACGAGCAGTACTTC. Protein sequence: CASGLVLYEQYF.

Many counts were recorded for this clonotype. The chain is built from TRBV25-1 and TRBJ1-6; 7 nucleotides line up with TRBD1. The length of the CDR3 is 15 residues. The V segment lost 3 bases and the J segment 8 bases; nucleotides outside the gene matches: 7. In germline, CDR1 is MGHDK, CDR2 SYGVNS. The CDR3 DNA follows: TGTGCCAGCAGTGAGGTGGGAGGGGGCGATTCACCCCTCCACTTT. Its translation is CASSEVGGGDSPLHF.

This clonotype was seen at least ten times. Here the CDR3 DNA reads TGCGCCAGCAGCCAAGACCCCCCACAGCCCCAGCATTTT. Residues: CASSQDPPQPQHF. The chain is built from TRBV4-3 and TRBJ1-5; D is ambiguous. The length of the CDR3 is 13 residues. V lost 0 bases, J lost 7 bases, and 7 bases lay in between. Germline V gives CDR1 LGHNA, CDR2 YSLEER.

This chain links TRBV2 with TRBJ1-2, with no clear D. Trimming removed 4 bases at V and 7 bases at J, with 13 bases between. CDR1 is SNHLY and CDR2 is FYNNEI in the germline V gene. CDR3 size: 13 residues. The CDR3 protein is CASSGGGFSGYTF. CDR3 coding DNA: TGTGCCAGCAGTGGTGGCGGGTTTTCTGGCTACACCTTC.

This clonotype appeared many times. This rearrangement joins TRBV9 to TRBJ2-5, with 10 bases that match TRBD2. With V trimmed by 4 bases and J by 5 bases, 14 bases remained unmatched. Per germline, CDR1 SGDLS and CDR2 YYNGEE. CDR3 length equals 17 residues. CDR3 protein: CASSLEGLAGVGETQYF. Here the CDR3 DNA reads TGTGCCAGCAGCCTCGAGGGGCTAGCGGGAGTTGGGGAGACCCAGTACTTC.

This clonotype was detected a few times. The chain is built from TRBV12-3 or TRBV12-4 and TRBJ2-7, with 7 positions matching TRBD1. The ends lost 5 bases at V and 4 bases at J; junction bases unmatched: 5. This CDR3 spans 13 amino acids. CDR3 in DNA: TGTGCCAGCAGTCACAGGGGAAGATACGAGCAGTACTTC. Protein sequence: CASSHRGRYEQYF.

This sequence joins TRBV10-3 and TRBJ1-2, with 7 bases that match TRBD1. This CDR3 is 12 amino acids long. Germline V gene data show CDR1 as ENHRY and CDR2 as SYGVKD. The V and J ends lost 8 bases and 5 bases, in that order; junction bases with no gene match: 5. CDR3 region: CAIDRASYGYTF. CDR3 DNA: TGTGCCATCGACAGGGCTTCTTATGGCTACACCTTC.

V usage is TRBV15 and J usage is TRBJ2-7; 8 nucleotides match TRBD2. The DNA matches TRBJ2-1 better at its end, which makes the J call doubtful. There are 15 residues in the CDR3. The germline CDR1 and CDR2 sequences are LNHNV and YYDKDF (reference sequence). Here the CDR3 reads CATSRDRGRMGEQFF. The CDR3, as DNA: TGTGCCACCAGCAGAGATCGCGGGAGGATGGGTGAGCAGTTCTTC.

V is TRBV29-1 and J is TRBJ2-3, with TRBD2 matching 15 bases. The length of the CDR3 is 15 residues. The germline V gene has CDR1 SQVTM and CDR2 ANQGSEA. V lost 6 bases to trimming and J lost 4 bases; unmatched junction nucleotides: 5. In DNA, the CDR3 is TGCAGCGTACCGGGACTAGCGGGAGGTTCAGATACGCAGTATTTT. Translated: CSVPGLAGGSDTQYF.

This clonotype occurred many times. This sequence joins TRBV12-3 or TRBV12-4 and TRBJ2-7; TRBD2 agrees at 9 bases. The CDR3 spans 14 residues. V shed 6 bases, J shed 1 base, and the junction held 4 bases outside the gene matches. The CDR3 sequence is CASSRAGGSYEQYF. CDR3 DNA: TGTGCCAGCAGCCGCGCGGGGGGGTCCTACGAGCAGTACTTC.

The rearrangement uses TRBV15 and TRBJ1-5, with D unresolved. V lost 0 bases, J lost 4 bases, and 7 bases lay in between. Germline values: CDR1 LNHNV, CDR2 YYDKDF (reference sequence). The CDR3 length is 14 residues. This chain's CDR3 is CATSRDKGNQPQHF. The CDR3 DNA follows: TGTGCCACCAGCAGAGATAAAGGTAATCAGCCCCAGCATTTT.

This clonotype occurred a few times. The CDR3 reads CASSQEVTGGRDSPLHF. CDR3 nucleotide sequence: TGTGCCAGCAGCCAAGAGGTGACAGGGGGACGGGATTCACCCCTCCACTTT. V usage is TRBV4-2 and J usage is TRBJ1-6; the match to TRBD1 covers 9 bases. Germline V CDR1 and CDR2: LGHNA, YNFKEQ. J lost 8 bases, V lost 0 bases, and 8 bases had no gene match. The CDR3 contains 17 residues.

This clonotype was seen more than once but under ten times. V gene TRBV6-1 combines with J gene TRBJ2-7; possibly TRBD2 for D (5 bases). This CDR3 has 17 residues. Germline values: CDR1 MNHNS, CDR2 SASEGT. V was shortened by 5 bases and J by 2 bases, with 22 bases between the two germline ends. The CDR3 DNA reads TGTGCCAGCAGTAACCTCGGTAGCGCGAAAACAACCTACGAGCAGTACTTC. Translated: CASSNLGSAKTTYEQYF.

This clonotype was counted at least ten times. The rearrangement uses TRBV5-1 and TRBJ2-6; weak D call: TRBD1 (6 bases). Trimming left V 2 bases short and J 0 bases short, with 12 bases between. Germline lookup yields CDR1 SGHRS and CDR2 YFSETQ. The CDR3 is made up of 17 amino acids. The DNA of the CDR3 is TGCGCCAGCAGCTTCCAACAGACAGGCTCTGGGGCCAACGTCCTGACTTTC. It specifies CASSFQQTGSGANVLTF.

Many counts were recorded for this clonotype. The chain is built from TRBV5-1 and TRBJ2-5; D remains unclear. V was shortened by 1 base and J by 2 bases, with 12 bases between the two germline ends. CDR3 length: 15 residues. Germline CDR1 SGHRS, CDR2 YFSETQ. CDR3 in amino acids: CASSLSAQLQETQYF. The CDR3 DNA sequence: TGCGCCAGCAGCTTGAGTGCTCAGTTACAAGAGACCCAGTACTTC.

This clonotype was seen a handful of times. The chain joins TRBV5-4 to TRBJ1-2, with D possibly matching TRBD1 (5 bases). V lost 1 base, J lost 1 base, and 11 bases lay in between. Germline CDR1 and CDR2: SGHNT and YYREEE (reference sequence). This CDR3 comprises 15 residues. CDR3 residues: CASSLLAGLNYGYTF. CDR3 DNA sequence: TGTGCCAGCAGCTTGCTGGCAGGGCTTAACTATGGCTACACCTTC.

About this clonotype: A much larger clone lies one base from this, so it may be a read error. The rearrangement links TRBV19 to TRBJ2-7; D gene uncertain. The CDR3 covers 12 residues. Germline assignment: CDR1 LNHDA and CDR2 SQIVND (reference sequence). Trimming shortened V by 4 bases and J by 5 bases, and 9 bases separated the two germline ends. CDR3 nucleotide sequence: TGTGCCAGTAGTAGTGGAAGGCACGAGCAGTACTTC. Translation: CASSSGRHEQYF.

The CDR3 DNA is TGTGCCACCAGCGGCGTAGAGAACATGAACACTGAAGCTTTCTTT. Translated: CATSGVENMNTEAFF. The J gene is TRBJ1-1, the V gene TRBV10-3; D unclear. The CDR3 runs 15 residues. Trimming removed 10 bases at V and 0 bases at J, with 18 bases between. CDR1 and CDR2 (germline): ENHRY, SYGVKD.

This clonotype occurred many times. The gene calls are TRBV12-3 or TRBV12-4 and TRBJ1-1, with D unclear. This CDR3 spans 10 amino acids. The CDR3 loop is CALPHTEAFF. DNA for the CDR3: TGTGCTCTCCCCCACACTGAAGCTTTCTTT.

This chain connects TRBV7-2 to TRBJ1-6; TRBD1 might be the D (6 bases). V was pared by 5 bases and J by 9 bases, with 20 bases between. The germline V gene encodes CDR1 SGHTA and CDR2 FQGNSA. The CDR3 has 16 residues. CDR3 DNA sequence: TGTGCCAGCAGCCCCTTAGGAGGCACAGGGCTTTCACCCCTCCACTTT. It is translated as CASSPLGGTGLSPLHF. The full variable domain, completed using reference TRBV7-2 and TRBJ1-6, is GAGVSQSPSNKVTEKGKDVELRCDPISGHTALYWYRQSLGQGLEFLIYFQGNSAPDKSGLPSDRFSAERTGGSVSTLTIQRTQQEDSAVYLCASSPLGGTGLSPLHFGNGTRLTVT.

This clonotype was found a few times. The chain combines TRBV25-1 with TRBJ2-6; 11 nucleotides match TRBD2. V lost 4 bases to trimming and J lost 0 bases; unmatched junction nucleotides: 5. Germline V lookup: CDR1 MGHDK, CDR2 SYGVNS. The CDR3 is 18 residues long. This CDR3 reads CASSGVAGGLSGANVLTF. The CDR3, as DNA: TGTGCCAGCAGTGGGGTAGCGGGAGGGCTCTCTGGGGCCAACGTCCTGACTTTC.